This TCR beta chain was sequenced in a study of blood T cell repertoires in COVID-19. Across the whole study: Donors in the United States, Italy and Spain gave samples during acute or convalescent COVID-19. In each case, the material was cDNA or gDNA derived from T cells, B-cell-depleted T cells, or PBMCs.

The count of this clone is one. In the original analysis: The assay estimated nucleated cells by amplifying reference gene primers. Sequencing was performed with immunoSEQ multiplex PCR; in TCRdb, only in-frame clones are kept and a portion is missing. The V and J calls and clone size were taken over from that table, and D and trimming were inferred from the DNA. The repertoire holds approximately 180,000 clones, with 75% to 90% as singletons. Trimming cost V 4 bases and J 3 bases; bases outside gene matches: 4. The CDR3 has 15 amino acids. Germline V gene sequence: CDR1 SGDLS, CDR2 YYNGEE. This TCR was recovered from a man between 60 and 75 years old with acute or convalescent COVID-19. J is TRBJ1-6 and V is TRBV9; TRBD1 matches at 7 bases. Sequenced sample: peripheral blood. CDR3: CASSRGTVYNSPLHF. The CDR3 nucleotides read TGTGCCAGCAGCCGTGGGACAGTCTATAATTCACCCCTCCACTTT.